This T cell receptor (beta chain) was retrieved from a study of shared clonotypes between healthy human individuals. Study context: Donor composition was two women and three men, aged 18 to 49.

The study, taken as a whole, reports: All-four-donor shared clonotypes had higher generation probabilities than non-shared clonotypes did. Large sequencing depth failed to make sorted-subset sequencing complete, rarefaction showed.

For this clone: Its antigen is not identified.

Germline values: CDR1 SGHDT, CDR2 YYEEEE. The CDR3 consists of 17 residues. V shed 2 bases, J shed 3 bases, and the junction held 12 bases outside the gene matches. Sorted-subset replicate PCRs used roughly 220 ng DNA, around 31,000 T cell genomes. TCRdb's copy holds only in-frame clones and misses some; the assay was immunoSEQ multiplex PCR. The sample lists 2 million to 2.5 million clones, approximately 96% seen once, with around 0.13% in the top ten. The source is a man between 18 and 35 years old in good health. The V and J genes are TRBV5-6 and TRBJ2-5, with TRBD2 matching over 8 bases. Sequenced: naive CD4+ T cells sorted from blood. Sample subset: CD45RA+ positively selected. The CDR3 bases are TGTGCCAGCAGCTTACGGAAGACAGCGGGAGAAGAAGAGACCCAGTACTTC. Protein product: CASSLRKTAGEEETQYF.